The 26 T cell receptor beta chains below come from one sample, sequenced in a study of CXCR3-negative and CXCR3-positive naive CD8 T cells. Their cognate antigens are unknown. In preparing the TRB cDNA libraries, 5' RACE with UMI labels was used. TCRdb reprocessed the 5' RACE reads, keeping one entry per CDR3 protein, no DNA. The sample table sets out 120,000 to 150,000 distinct CDR3 sequences. Study-wide points: More hydrophobic TRB CDR3s occurred in CXCR3-positive than in CXCR3-negative naive cells.

The sequencing sample was made of naive CXCR3+ CD8+ T cells from blood. Subset noted: CD45RO-CCR7+CD27+CD95- naive CD8+ T cells expressing CXCR3 (TNR3+). The receptors derive from a human donor in good health. Some clones in this sample may be carry-over from other donors' samples.

This chain uses TRBV5-1 with TRBJ2-3; the D call from TCRdb, TRBD2, cannot be confirmed without DNA. CDR1 and CDR2 from the germline V gene are SGHRS and YFSETQ. The CDR3 contains 15 residues. The CDR3 sequence is CASSLAAGGPDTQYF.

This chain joins TRBV30 and TRBJ2-6; with no DNA, the TCRdb D assignment of TRBD1 cannot be verified. This CDR3 is built from 14 residues. The germline V gene encodes CDR1 GTSNPN and CDR2 SVGIG (reference sequence). CDR3 protein: CAGSRGDGANVLTF. The entire variable domain, with the rest obtained from reference TRBV30 and TRBJ2-6, is as follows: SQTIHQWPATLVQPVGSPLSLECTVEGTSNPNLYWYRQAAGRGLQLLFYSVGIGQISSEVPQNLSASRPQDRQFILSSKKLLLSDSGFYLCAGSRGDGANVLTFGAGSRLTVL.

The chain combines TRBV6-2 or TRBV6-3 with TRBJ1-2. CDR1 and CDR2 (germline): MNHEY, SVGEGT. The length of the CDR3 is 13 residues. The CDR3 sequence is CASSYRDVDGYTF.

CDR3 in amino acids: CASSQETGADEAFF. The genes are TRBV14 and TRBJ1-1; without DNA, the TCRdb call of TRBD1 cannot be checked. There are 14 residues in the CDR3. The V gene's germline CDR1 is SGHDN and CDR2 FVKESK.

This chain uses TRBV4-2 with TRBJ2-2; the TCRdb D gene call, TRBD2, has no DNA to confirm it. CDR3 size: 16 residues. Germline loops: CDR1 LGHNA, CDR2 YNFKEQ. This chain's CDR3 is CASSQRGGAVGGELFF.

V and J are TRBV29-1 and TRBJ2-3; TCRdb calls TRBD1, which cannot be checked without DNA. From germline, CDR1 is SQVTM and CDR2 ANQGSEA. The CDR3 sequence is 14 residues long. The CDR3 region is CSVEGTDDTDTQYF.

This chain connects TRBV25-1 to TRBJ1-2. Germline V gene data show CDR1 as MGHDK and CDR2 as SYGVNS. There are 11 residues in the CDR3. This CDR3 is CASSGGPGYTF.

CDR3 amino acids: CAISESADQETQYF. The rearrangement links TRBV10-3 to TRBJ2-5. Germline-derived CDR1 and CDR2 are ENHRY and SYGVKD. The CDR3 length is 14 residues.

The chain links TRBV9 to TRBJ2-1; TCRdb selects TRBD2, and the lack of DNA leaves this call unchecked. This CDR3 has 18 residues. The germline V gene encodes CDR1 SGDLS and CDR2 YYNGEE. The chain's CDR3 is CASSVVGGKAPKGNEQFF.

The CDR3 sequence: CATSRETVDNEQFF. The V gene is TRBV15, the J gene TRBJ2-1; the D call of TRBD1 rests on TCRdb alone, since no DNA is present to check it. Germline CDR1 reads LNHNV; CDR2 reads YYDKDF (reference sequence). This CDR3 contains 14 residues.

This chain uses TRBV12-2 with TRBJ2-3; TCRdb calls TRBD2, which cannot be checked without DNA. TRBV12-2 is flagged as a pseudogene. CDR3 length: 18 residues. The CDR3 reads CASRLLSPTRGPTDTQYF.

V gene TRBV12-3 or TRBV12-4 combines with J gene TRBJ1-5; with no DNA, the TCRdb D assignment of TRBD1 cannot be verified. The CDR3 consists of 13 residues. The CDR3 spells CASSPDGYQPQHF.

The chain uses TRBV3-1 and TRBJ2-1; as DNA is missing, the TRBD1 call by TCRdb cannot be tested. Germline CDR1 LGHDT, CDR2 YNNKEL (reference sequence). The CDR3 runs to 15 residues. CDR3: CASSPPGQGRNEQFF.

The chain is built from TRBV7-2 and TRBJ1-4; the TCRdb D gene call, TRBD1, has no DNA to confirm it. Germline lookup yields CDR1 SGHTA and CDR2 FQGNSA. The CDR3 is made up of 15 amino acids. This CDR3 is CASSARQEPNEKLFF. Drawing the rest from reference TRBV7-2 and TRBJ1-4, the complete variable domain is GAGVSQSPSNKVTEKGKDVELRCDPISGHTALYWYRQSLGQGLEFLIYFQGNSAPDKSGLPSDRFSAERTGGSVSTLTIQRTQQEDSAVYLCASSARQEPNEKLFFGSGTQLSVL.

The genes are TRBV29-1 and TRBJ1-1; TCRdb picks TRBD1, but there is no DNA to check that call. The length of the CDR3 is 14 residues. Germline V gene data show CDR1 as SQVTM and CDR2 as ANQGSEA. CDR3: CSVDGQGGRTEAFF.

V is TRBV7-9 and J is TRBJ2-5; TCRdb outputs TRBD1, but without DNA this stays unchecked. Germline V gives CDR1 SEHNR, CDR2 FQNEAQ (reference sequence). The CDR3 spans 15 residues. CDR3: CACSFSGGDQETQYF.

The chain joins TRBV3-1 to TRBJ2-2; TCRdb names TRBD1, which stays unverified in the absence of DNA. The CDR3 length is 14 residues. The germline V gene has CDR1 LGHDT and CDR2 YNNKEL (reference sequence). The chain's CDR3 is CASSQTGGTGELFF.

The chain is built from TRBV20-1 and TRBJ1-2; TCRdb indicates TRBD1, and absent DNA this call remains unverified. Germline CDR1 is DFQATT and CDR2 is SNEGSKA (reference sequence). The CDR3 is 13 amino acids. CDR3 in amino acids: CSAPTPLIDGYTF.

This sequence joins TRBV7-8 and TRBJ2-3; TCRdb lists TRBD1, though no DNA is available to test this call. In germline, CDR1 is SGHVS, CDR2 FQNEAQ. This CDR3 has 16 residues. The CDR3 sequence is CASGLGAGAPEDTQYF.

The chain recombines TRBV7-9 with TRBJ2-7; without DNA, the TCRdb call of TRBD2 cannot be checked. The CDR3 sequence is 15 residues long. Germline CDR1 and CDR2: SEHNR and FQNEAQ (reference sequence). CDR3 in amino acids: CASSLASLAGDEQYF.

The chain employs TRBV3-1 and TRBJ1-1. Germline V gene data show CDR1 as LGHDT and CDR2 as YNNKEL (reference sequence). CDR3 length: 16 amino acids. CDR3 sequence reads: CASSQGGVGWNTEAFF. Full variable domain (remainder filled in from reference TRBV3-1 and TRBJ1-1): DTAVSQTPKYLVTQMGNDKSIKCEQNLGHDTMYWYKQDSKKFLKIMFSYNNKELIINETVPNRFSPKSPDKAHLNLHINSLELGDSAVYFCASSQGGVGWNTEAFFGQGTRLTVV.

V is TRBV28 and J is TRBJ2-1; TCRdb outputs TRBD1, but without DNA this stays unchecked. Germline V gene sequence: CDR1 MDHEN, CDR2 SYDVKM. The CDR3 has 12 residues. CDR3 residues: CASTDRGNEQFF.

The V and J genes are TRBV7-2 and TRBJ2-2; TCRdb lists TRBD2, though no DNA is available to test this call. From germline, CDR1 is SGHTA and CDR2 FQGNSA. CDR3 length equals 14 residues. The CDR3 region is CASSFSVGVGELFF.

The V gene is TRBV2, the J gene TRBJ2-5; lacking DNA, the TRBD1 call made by TCRdb goes unchecked. The germline CDR1 and CDR2 sequences are SNHLY and FYNNEI. There are 13 residues in the CDR3. CDR3 amino acids: CAGLDRDQETQYF.

The chain recombines TRBV29-1 with TRBJ1-2; lacking DNA, the TRBD1 call made by TCRdb goes unchecked. The length of the CDR3 is 14 residues. Germline-derived CDR1 and CDR2 are SQVTM and ANQGSEA. The CDR3 spells CSVEDPGAHYGYTF.

This sequence joins TRBV12-3 or TRBV12-4 and TRBJ2-7; the TRBD1 assignment by TCRdb is unverifiable without DNA. This CDR3 spans 12 amino acids. The CDR3 is CASSLGGAEQYF.